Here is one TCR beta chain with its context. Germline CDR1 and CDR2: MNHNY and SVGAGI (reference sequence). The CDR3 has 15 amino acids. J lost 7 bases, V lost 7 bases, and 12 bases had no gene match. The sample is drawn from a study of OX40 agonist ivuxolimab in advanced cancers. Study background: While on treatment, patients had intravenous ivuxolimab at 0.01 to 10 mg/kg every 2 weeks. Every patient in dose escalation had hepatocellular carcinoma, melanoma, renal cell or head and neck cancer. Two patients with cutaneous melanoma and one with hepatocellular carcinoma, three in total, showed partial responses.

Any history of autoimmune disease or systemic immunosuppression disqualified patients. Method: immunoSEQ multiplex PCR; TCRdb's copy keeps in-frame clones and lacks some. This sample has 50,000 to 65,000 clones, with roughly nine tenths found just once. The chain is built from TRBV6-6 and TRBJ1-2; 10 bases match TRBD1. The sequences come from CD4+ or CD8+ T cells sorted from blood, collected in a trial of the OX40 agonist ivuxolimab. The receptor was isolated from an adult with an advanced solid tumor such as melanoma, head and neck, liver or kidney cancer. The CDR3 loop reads CASNMSDRGKGGYTF. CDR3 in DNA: TGTGCCAGCAATATGTCGGACAGGGGGAAGGGTGGCTACACCTTC.